The TCR beta chain described here comes from a study of blood T cell repertoires in COVID-19 (dated by TCRdb to the early 2020s). Describing the broader study: Collaborator samples came from the United States, Italy and Spain and covered acute and convalescent phases of COVID-19. The prospective study material was composed of cDNA or gDNA derived from T cells, B-cell-depleted T cells, or PBMCs. Deeply sampled blood TCRbeta repertoires from subjects exposed to, actively infected with, or recovered from COVID-19 were included in the dataset. The repertoires were released in a freely available public database intended as a resource for research on the immune response to SARS-CoV-2. The samples were drawn from the first 160 participants of the ongoing ImmuneRACE study and from 1,254 subjects provided by 6 global collaborators. A de-identified subject ID, COVID-19 status, age in years and sex were almost always included in the sample metadata. Where available, HLA class I and class II types were taken from metadata supplied by the sample provider and were not determined by assay-based typing.

What the authors observed across the whole study: The quantity of clinical and demographic metadata differed by source and by participant and was supplied without curation.

The CDR3 goes from the cysteine to the phenylalanine over 15 residues. The entry retains the CDR3 DNA only, 45 bases that are in frame from base 1. Looking up the germline V gene yields CDR1 MNHEY and CDR2 SVGAGI. Trimming accounts for 2 bases at V and 4 bases at J, while the number of junction bases matched to no gene is 5. In the case of this clone: The antigen this receptor binds is unknown. The input lacks base qualities; no much larger clone sits a single base away.

TCRbeta CDR3 regions were amplified from genomic DNA using the immunoSEQ Assay, a bias-controlled multiplex PCR. As for the authors' bioinformatics: Within the assay, amplification of reference gene primers was used to estimate how many nucleated cells each sample contained. Sequence reads were collapsed and filtered to measure the absolute abundance of every unique TCRbeta CDR3 rearrangement. For each sample, productive Simpson clonality was calculated by taking the square root of Simpson's diversity index across productive rearrangements. Entries here come from immuneACCESS through TCRdb and include only in-frame sequences with V and J called. Some clones fail to appear in such tables; in the studies checked, an unresolved V gene covers under half of the shortfall, and the cause of the remainder is unknown. D and trimming come from the DNA, and the V and J calls and clone size come from that table. This sample comprises fewer than 200,000 clones, less than 90% of them detected only once. 4.4% of the sample belongs to the ten largest clones.

Enrolling through a virtual design, the prospective study's participants ranged in age from roughly 18 to 90 years and lived across more than 20 United States geographic areas. In the prospective study, participants were assigned to cohorts based on the clinical history participants reported in a screening survey and a study questionnaire. ImmuneRACE Cohort 3 recovered participants were defined by two consecutive negative NP/OP PCR tests, healthcare professional clearance, or symptom resolution. Mobile phlebotomists in the prospective study collected whole blood, serum and a nasopharyngeal or oropharyngeal swab from every participant. Prospective study participants could optionally give additional blood draws and questionnaires over an approximately 2-month period. Before DNA extraction, blood samples from the prospective study were shipped at room temperature or frozen.

The TCR was taken from a woman aged 50 to 65 who had recovered from COVID-19. In this chain, TRBV6-5 is recombined with TRBJ1-2; 9 central nucleotides agree with TRBD1. Input material: PBMCs or T cells enriched from blood (not recorded which). CDR3 region: CASSYPGQGAYGYTF. The nucleotides read TGTGCCAGCAGTTACCCGGGACAGGGAGCCTATGGCTACACCTTC.